This T cell receptor (beta chain) was found in a study of blood T cells in healthy people across ages. The CDR3 is 14 residues long. V shed 3 bases and J shed 0 bases, with 8 bases lying between them. CDR1 and CDR2 from the germline V gene are MNHEY and SVGEGT. There are a few counts of this clonotype. Its target is unknown. The study's findings and limits: Per million T cells, TCR beta diversity dropped about linearly as age rose.

Primers used in a second PCR of about 6 to 12 cycles were a sample-barcoded 5' primer and a J-beta primer mix. TCRdb recomputed calls from the 5' RACE reads with MiXCR, one row per CDR3 protein. The sample gives 1.5 million or so distinct CDR3 sequences, 35% to 45% of which show up once; over 3.5% is in the top ten. The rearrangement uses TRBV6-2 or TRBV6-3 and TRBJ1-2; D unresolved. The receptor was isolated from a woman aged 18 to 35 in good health. The sequencing sample was made of blood. The CDR3 DNA reads as TGTGCCAGCAGTTATATGGTTGCTAACTATGGCTACACCTTC. The encoded protein is CASSYMVANYGYTF.